This T cell receptor (beta chain) was observed in a study of blood T cells in healthy people across ages (dated by TCRdb to between 2014 and 2017). A note on the overall study: In model experiments, template switching captured about one uniquely barcoded TCR beta cDNA molecule for every two T cells. Using deep sequencing normalized with unique cDNA molecular identifiers, the study measured how TCR beta repertoire diversity changes with age. The donors were split into four age groups: young (average about 15 years), middle-aged (39), aged (more than 60) and long-lived (over 80). For two donors (one aged 18 to 30 and one aged 80 or older), the study analyzed two additional independent replicas of 1 million unique cDNA reads from the same blood draw. Results and caveats for the whole study, not just this receptor: A strong correlation was found between observed TCR beta diversity and the percentage of naive T cells measured by flow cytometry. Since profiling was done on bulk unsorted PBMCs, naive and antigen-experienced compartments could not be conclusively compared. Estimates of total diversity based on one million sequenced T cells were considered lower bounds and underestimates. As age increased, observed TCR beta diversity per million T cells dropped in a roughly linear way, and a significant reduction was already evident by age 40. Donor CMV infection status was unknown, potentially confounding age-related changes in expanded clonotypes. Compared with the aged group, the long-lived group had more naive CD4+ T cells, fewer expanded clones and increased TCR diversity, suggesting age selection.

The CDR3 sequence holds 14 residues, the cysteine and phenylalanine included. CDR3 DNA only is kept here, 42 bases in frame from base 1. Taken from the germline V gene, the CDR1 and CDR2 loops are SNHLY and FYNNEI. V is cut by 3 bases and J by 2 bases, and the space between the germline ends is 11 bases. The donors were roughly 40 Caucasian individuals from Russia, aged roughly 6 to 100 years, who were systemically healthy. Each donor gave ten milliliters of peripheral blood, collected into EDTA-treated Vacutainer tubes. PBMCs were isolated by Ficoll-Paque density-gradient centrifugation, with at least 7 million obtained per sample. Trizol reagent was used to extract total RNA from PBMCs, with at least 6 micrograms per sample. The percentages of naive CD45RAhigh/CD27high T cells were determined by flow cytometry on a PBMC aliquot from every donor. Libraries were prepared through 5' RACE. The sequencer was an Illumina HiSeq 2500. A second roughly 7 to 11 cycle PCR used a sample-barcoded 5' primer and a J-beta primer mix. A template-switch 5' adaptor carrying 12 random nucleotides introduced a unique molecular identifier onto each TCR beta cDNA molecule. Each sample yielded at least 2.5 million CDR3-containing paired-end reads. First-strand cDNA synthesis was performed from all RNA using the Mint cDNA synthesis kit, with priming by a TRBC-specific oligonucleotide. Following uracil-DNA glycosylase treatment, all cDNA underwent a first 18-cycle PCR with the universal primers M1SS and BC2_uni_R. The paper's data handling went like this. For normalization, 1 million high-quality reads, each with a distinct molecular identifier, were randomly selected from each sample. Instead of being binned into consensus sequences, reads that shared molecular identifiers were thrown out. MiTCR, set to a Q25 quality threshold and the strictest error-elimination algorithm, was used for CDR3 identification, clonotype clustering and error correction. A nonparametric unseen species model with Euler transformation was used to estimate a lower bound on total TCR beta diversity. TCRdb itself trimmed the public reads at Q25 with fastp, ran MiXCR and retained productive beta chains. Rows are combined by CDR3 protein, so each entry shows the most common genes and DNA. In this record, the V and J calls reflect TCRdb's handling and not the investigators' own analysis. In this sample the table shows about 800,000 distinct CDR3 sequences, around a quarter of which occur a single time. The ten biggest clones cover roughly 3.5% of the sample.

This clonotype appeared a few times. Its antigen specificity is not known. No clone much larger than this one lies a single base away; base qualities are absent. This sample was shared with a second study, whose subject was T cells of mothers and their children. The other study reports the following: Nine systemically healthy Caucasian individuals, comprising three mothers and their six children, were included as donors. cDNA synthesis used all of the extracted RNA, with roughly 1.6 ug of RNA in each 15 ul reaction. In the second PCR, the M1S primer introduced both the sample barcodes and 2-4 random nucleotides. Each mother yielded over 9 million TCR beta CDR3 reads and each child 2.5 million to 3 million reads. TCR recombination output is similarly shaped by thymic selection in related and unrelated pairs, with a minor effect exerted by inherited differences. Normalized repertoire overlap was always found to be slightly, but never significantly, higher in related mother-child pairs than in unrelated mother-child pairs. No persistent microchimeric T cell clones were detected, at a sensitivity of 90 to 100 clones per million clonotypes. To look for features that set related mother-child pairs apart from unrelated individuals, the researchers ran deep NGS to compare the TCR beta repertoires of mothers and children. Mothers averaged about 40 +/- 4 years of age and children averaged approximately 11 +/- 4 years. After adapter ligation was performed with NEBNext reagents, the libraries were sequenced on an Illumina HiSeq 2000 with 100+100 nt paired-end reads. To avoid cross-contamination, the mother libraries and the child libraries were prepared a month apart and sequenced in separate runs. Between about 500,000 and 2,300,000 distinct TCR beta clonotypes were identified per donor. Naive TCR beta clonotypes were estimated from low-frequency clonotypes matched to each donor's FACS-determined naive share, without sorting.

Specimen: blood. In this chain, TRBV2 is recombined with TRBJ2-7; TRBD2 is a weak D gene call, 6 bases matching. This TCR was sampled from a boy between 10 and 17 years old in good health. For the CDR3, the sequence is CASSDSGFAYEQYF. The DNA sequence is given as TGTGCCAGCAGTGACAGCGGGTTCGCCTACGAGCAGTACTTC.